Listed here are 9 T cell receptor beta chains from one sample, sequenced in a study of CD8+ T cells in alopecia areata. The authors extracted RNA and reverse transcribed it into cDNA as the sequencing template. Measured with immunoSEQ multiplex PCR; TCRdb has only the in-frame clones, and not every one. Seen here are approximately 180,000 clones, less than 80% observed once, and the top ten hold roughly 11%. The sample here was CD8+ T cells sorted from blood, taken at week 0. The receptors here all came from a human donor with alopecia areata.

This clone was seen only a few times. The chain links TRBV13 to TRBJ2-3; D unresolved. The CDR3 extends over 12 amino acids. Germline CDR1 reads PRHDT; CDR2 reads FYEKMQ (reference sequence). Trimming shortened V by 5 bases and J by 4 bases, and 7 bases separated the two germline ends. As DNA, the CDR3 is TGTGCCAGCAGCGATGGTCCAGATACGCAGTATTTT. Translation gives CASSDGPDTQYF.

The J gene is TRBJ2-7, the V gene TRBV6-4; D is uncertain. CDR1 and CDR2 from the germline V gene are MRHNA and SNTAGT. This CDR3 is built from 14 residues. Trimming removed 4 bases from V and 1 base from J, with 11 bases in between. CDR3 loop: CASSVGAHSYEQYF. CDR3 sequence (DNA): TGTGCCAGCAGTGTTGGAGCGCATTCCTACGAGCAGTACTTC.

This clone has just a few counts. The sample holds other DNA sequences that translate to the same CDR3. This chain uses TRBV30 with TRBJ2-3; D unclear. The CDR3 totals 13 residues. Germline V gene lookup returns CDR1 GTSNPN and CDR2 SVGIG (reference sequence). V shed 3 bases and J shed 4 bases, with 11 bases lying between them. The CDR3 DNA reads as TGTGCCTGGAGCGTAGGGTCGGCAGATACGCAGTATTTT. Translation: CAWSVGSADTQYF.

The chain recombines TRBV13 with TRBJ2-3, with TRBD1 matching 8 bases. Germline trimming cut 3 bases from V and 3 bases from J; bases unmatched to any gene: 5. Germline-derived CDR1 and CDR2 are PRHDT and FYEKMQ (reference sequence). There are 15 residues in the CDR3. CDR3 amino acids: CASSFAGGVTDTQYF. In nucleotides, the CDR3 is TGTGCCAGCAGCTTCGCAGGGGGCGTGACAGATACGCAGTATTTT.

This chain connects TRBV27 to TRBJ2-7; TRBD2 matches at 8 bases. V shed 5 bases and J 4 bases; nucleotides not matched to a gene: 7. The CDR3 sequence is 14 residues long. Germline assignment: CDR1 MNHEY and CDR2 SMNVEV (reference sequence). CDR3 DNA sequence: TGTGCCAGCAGTCCCTCCCAGCGGGGGTACGAGCAGTACTTC. Its protein is CASSPSQRGYEQYF.

This chain uses TRBV7-9 with TRBJ1-1, with a possible D match to TRBD1 (5 bases). Trimming took 5 bases from V and 3 from J, leaving 19 bases between them. CDR3 length equals 16 residues. The germline V gene has CDR1 SEHNR and CDR2 FQNEAQ (reference sequence). The CDR3 sequence: CASSHPPGGRDTEAFF. The CDR3 bases are TGTGCCAGCAGCCATCCTCCCGGGGGGAGAGACACTGAAGCTTTCTTT. Complete variable domain (other parts from reference TRBV7-9 and TRBJ1-1): DTGVSQNPRHKITKRGQNVTFRCDPISEHNRLYWYRQTLGQGPEFLTYFQNEAQLEKSRLLSDRFSAERPKGSFSTLEIQRTEQGDSAMYLCASSHPPGGRDTEAFFGQGTRLTVV.

V gene TRBV4-1 combines with J gene TRBJ1-2; maybe TRBD1 (5 bases). This CDR3 is built from 13 residues. V was clipped by 3 bases and J by 4 bases, with 9 bases between them. Germline V gives CDR1 MGHRA, CDR2 YSYEKL. The chain's CDR3 is CASSQIDSYGYTF. DNA of the CDR3: TGCGCCAGCAGCCAGATTGACAGCTATGGCTACACCTTC.

The genes are TRBV13 and TRBJ1-6, with TRBD1 matching over 7 bases. J was trimmed by 9 bases and V by 0 bases; bases with no gene match: 2. Germline V gene lookup returns CDR1 PRHDT and CDR2 FYEKMQ (reference sequence). CDR3 length equals 14 residues. Here the CDR3 reads CASSLGTGSSPLHF. The CDR3 DNA follows: TGTGCCAGCAGCTTAGGGACAGGGAGTTCACCCCTCCACTTT.

This clone came up a few times. The chain combines TRBV4-2 with TRBJ2-5, with a weak D call TRBD2 (7 bases). Germline V gene sequence: CDR1 LGHNA, CDR2 YNFKEQ. The CDR3 loop spans 16 amino acids. Trimming stripped 4 bases from V and 5 bases from J, with 20 bases between. CDR3 sequence: CASSPGGGGAVETQYF. DNA of the CDR3: TGTGCCAGCAGCCCAGGCGGAGGGGGGGCGGTTGAGACCCAGTACTTC.